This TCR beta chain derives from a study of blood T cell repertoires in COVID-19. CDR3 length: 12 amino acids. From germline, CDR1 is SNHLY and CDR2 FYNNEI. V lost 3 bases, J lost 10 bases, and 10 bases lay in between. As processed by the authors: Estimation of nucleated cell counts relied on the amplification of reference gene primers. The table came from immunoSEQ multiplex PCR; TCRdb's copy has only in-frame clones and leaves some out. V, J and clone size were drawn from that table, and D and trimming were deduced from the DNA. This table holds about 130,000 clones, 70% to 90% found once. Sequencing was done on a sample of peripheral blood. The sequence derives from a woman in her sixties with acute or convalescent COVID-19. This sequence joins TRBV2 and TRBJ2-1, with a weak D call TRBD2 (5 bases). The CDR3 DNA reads TGTGCCAGCAGTGACAGCCGAGGGGAGCAGTTCTTC. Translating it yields CASSDSRGEQFF.